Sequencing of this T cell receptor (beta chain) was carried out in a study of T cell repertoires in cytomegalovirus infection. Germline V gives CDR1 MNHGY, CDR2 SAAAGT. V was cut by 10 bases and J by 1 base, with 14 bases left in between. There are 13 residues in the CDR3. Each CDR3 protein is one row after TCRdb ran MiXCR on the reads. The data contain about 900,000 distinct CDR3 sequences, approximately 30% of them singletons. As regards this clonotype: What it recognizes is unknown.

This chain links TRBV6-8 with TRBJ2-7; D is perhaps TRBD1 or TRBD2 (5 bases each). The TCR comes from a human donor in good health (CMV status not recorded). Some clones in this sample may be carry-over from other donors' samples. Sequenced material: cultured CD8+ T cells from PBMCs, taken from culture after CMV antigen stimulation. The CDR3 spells CAISMGDSYEQYV. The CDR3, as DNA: TGTGCCATCTCCATGGGGGATTCCTACGAGCAGTACGTC.